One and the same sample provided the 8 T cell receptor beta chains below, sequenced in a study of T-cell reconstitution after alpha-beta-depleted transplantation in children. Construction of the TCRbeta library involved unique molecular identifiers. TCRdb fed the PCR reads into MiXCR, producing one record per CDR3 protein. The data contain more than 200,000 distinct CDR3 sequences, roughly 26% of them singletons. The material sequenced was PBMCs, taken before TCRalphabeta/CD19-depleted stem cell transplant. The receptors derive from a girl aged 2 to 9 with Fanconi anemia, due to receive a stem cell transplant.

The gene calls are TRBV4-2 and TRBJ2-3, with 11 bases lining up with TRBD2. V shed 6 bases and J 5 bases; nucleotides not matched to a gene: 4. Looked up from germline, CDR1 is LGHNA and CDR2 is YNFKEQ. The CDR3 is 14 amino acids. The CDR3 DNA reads TGTGCCAGCAGGGCTAGCGGGAGGCTAGATACGCAGTATTTT. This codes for CASRASGRLDTQYF.

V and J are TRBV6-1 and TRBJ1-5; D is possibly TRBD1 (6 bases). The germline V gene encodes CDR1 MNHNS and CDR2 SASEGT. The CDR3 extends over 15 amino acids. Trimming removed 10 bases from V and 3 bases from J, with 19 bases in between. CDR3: CATRFGTGNNQPQHF. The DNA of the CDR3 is TGTGCCACTCGGTTTGGAACAGGGAACAATCAGCCCCAGCATTTT.

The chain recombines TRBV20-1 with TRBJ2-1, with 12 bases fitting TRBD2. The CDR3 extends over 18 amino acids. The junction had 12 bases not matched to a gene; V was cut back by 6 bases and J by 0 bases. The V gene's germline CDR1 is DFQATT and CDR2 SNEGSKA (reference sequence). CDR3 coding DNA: TGCAGTGCCCTTCTAGCGGGGGGGCCCGGTAGCTCCTACAATGAGCAGTTCTTC. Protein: CSALLAGGPGSSYNEQFF.

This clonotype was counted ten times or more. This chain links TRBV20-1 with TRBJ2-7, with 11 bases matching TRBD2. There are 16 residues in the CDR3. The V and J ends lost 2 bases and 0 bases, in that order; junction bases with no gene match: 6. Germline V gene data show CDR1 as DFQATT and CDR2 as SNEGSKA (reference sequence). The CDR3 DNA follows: TGCAGTGCTAGAAGAGTAACTAGCGGGAGCTCCTACGAGCAGTACTTC. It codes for CSARRVTSGSSYEQYF.

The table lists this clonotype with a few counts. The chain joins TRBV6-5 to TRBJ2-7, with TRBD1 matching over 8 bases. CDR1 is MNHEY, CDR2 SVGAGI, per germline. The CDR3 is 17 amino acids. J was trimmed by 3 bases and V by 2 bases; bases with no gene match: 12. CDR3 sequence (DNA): TGTGCCAGCAGTTACGACACCGGGACAGGTGGAAGCTACGAGCAGTACTTC. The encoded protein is CASSYDTGTGGSYEQYF.

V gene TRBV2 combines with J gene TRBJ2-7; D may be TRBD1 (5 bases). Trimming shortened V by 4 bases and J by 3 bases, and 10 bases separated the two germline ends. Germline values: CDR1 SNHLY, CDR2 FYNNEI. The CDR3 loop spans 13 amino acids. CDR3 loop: CASSGRTNYEQYF. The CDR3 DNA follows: TGTGCCAGCAGTGGTCGGACAAACTACGAGCAGTACTTC.

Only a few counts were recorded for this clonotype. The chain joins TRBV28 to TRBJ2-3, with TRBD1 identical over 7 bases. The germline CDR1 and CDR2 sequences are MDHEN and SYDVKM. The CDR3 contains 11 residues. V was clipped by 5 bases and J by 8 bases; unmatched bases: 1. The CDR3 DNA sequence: TGTGCCAGCAGTCCAGGGGGTACGCAGTATTTT. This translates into CASSPGGTQYF. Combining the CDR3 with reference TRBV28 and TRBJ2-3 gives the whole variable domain DVKVTQSSRYLVKRTGEKVFLECVQDMDHENMFWYRQDPGLGLRLIYFSYDVKMKEKGDIPEGYSVSREKKERFSLILESASTNQTSMYLCASSPGGTQYFGPGTRLTVL.

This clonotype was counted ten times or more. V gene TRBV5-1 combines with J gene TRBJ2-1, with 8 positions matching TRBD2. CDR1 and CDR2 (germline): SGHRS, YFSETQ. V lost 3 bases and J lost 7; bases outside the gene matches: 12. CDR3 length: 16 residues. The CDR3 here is CASSSLAGWGSNEQFF. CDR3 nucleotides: TGCGCCAGCAGCTCCTTAGCGGGATGGGGTAGTAATGAGCAGTTCTTC. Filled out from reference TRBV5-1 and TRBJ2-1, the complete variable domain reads KAGVTQTPRYLIKTRGQQVTLSCSPISGHRSVSWYQQTPGQGLQFLFEYFSETQRNKGNFPGRFSGRQFSNSRSEMNVSTLELGDSALYLCASSSLAGWGSNEQFFGPGTRLTVL.